This passage covers 29 T cell receptor beta chains from one sample sequenced in a study of blood T cells in healthy people across ages. Sample-barcoded 5' priming and a J-beta primer mix drove a second PCR of roughly 7 to 11 cycles. MiXCR was run by TCRdb on the 5' RACE reads, yielding one entry per CDR3 protein. The repertoire includes roughly 1.7 million distinct CDR3 sequences, 30% to 40% of them detected once, and approximately 10% sits in the top ten. Sequences were obtained from blood. Receptors originate from a woman between 25 and 40 years old in good health.

The table lists this clonotype with a few counts. This chain connects TRBV5-1 to TRBJ2-5; TRBD2 might be the D (5 bases). The CDR3 is made up of 16 amino acids. V lost 0 bases, J lost 2 bases, and 14 bases lay in between. CDR1 and CDR2 (germline): SGHRS, YFSETQ. The CDR3 here is CASSLGGNPFQETQYF. As DNA, the CDR3 is TGCGCCAGCAGCTTGGGAGGGAATCCCTTTCAAGAGACCCAGTACTTC. The variable domain in full, completed from reference TRBV5-1 and TRBJ2-5, reads KAGVTQTPRYLIKTRGQQVTLSCSPISGHRSVSWYQQTPGQGLQFLFEYFSETQRNKGNFPGRFSGRQFSNSRSEMNVSTLELGDSALYLCASSLGGNPFQETQYFGPGTRLLVL.

Regarding this clonotype: Relative to the germline gene, one junction end is altered; a read error may explain this. The genes are TRBV18 and TRBJ1-2; D gene ambiguous. CDR1 and CDR2 (germline): KGHSH, LQKENI. The CDR3 has 14 amino acids. The CDR3 here is CTSSPIVGEQGYTF. The CDR3 DNA reads as TGTACCAGCTCACCAATTGTCGGGGAGCAGGGCTACACCTTC.

This clonotype was counted a few times. The V and J genes are TRBV7-2 and TRBJ1-1; possible D gene TRBD1, 6 bases. Germline V gene data show CDR1 as SGHTA and CDR2 as FQGNSA. V lost 6 bases to trimming and J lost 4 bases, with 15 bases between them. The CDR3 runs to 14 residues. The CDR3 region is CASSHYREGTEAFF. CDR3 nucleotides: TGTGCCAGCAGTCACTACAGGGAGGGCACTGAAGCTTTCTTT.

This clonotype showed up just a few times. The chain employs TRBV20-1 and TRBJ2-1; 12 bases line up with TRBD2. V trimming: 5 bases; J trimming: 6 bases; junction bases outside the gene matches: 8. This CDR3 is 15 amino acids long. CDR1 and CDR2 from the germline V gene are DFQATT and SNEGSKA (reference sequence). The CDR3 sequence is CSAALLAGGPNEQFF. As DNA, the CDR3 is TGCAGTGCTGCCCTACTAGCGGGAGGACCCAATGAGCAGTTCTTC.

This clonotype was counted only a few times. This sequence joins TRBV20-1 and TRBJ1-2; possibly TRBD1 for D (5 bases). CDR1 is DFQATT, CDR2 SNEGSKA, per germline (reference sequence). V lost 5 bases, J lost 0 bases, and 22 bases lay in between. This CDR3 spans 17 amino acids. DNA for the CDR3: TGCAGTGCTGCACCCCCGGGACGGGCCCGACCTAACTATGGCTACACCTTC. Its translation is CSAAPPGRARPNYGYTF.

This clonotype was seen a few times. One end of the junction varies from germline; a read error may be responsible. The chain employs TRBV6-5 and TRBJ2-7; a possible D gene is TRBD2 (6 bases). The CDR3 loop spans 19 amino acids. The V gene's germline CDR1 is MNHEY and CDR2 SVGAGI. The CDR3 loop reads CAGSYSWFAGSLSSYEQYF. In DNA form, the CDR3 reads TGTGCCGGCAGTTACTCGTGGTTCGCGGGGTCCCTCTCCTCTTACGAGCAGTACTTC.

Points on this clonotype: This may stem from a read error, because a much larger clone lies one nucleotide away. V gene TRBV5-1 combines with J gene TRBJ2-1; tentatively, D is TRBD2 (5 bases). There are 16 residues in the CDR3. CDR1 is SGHRS and CDR2 is YFSETQ in the germline V gene. CDR3 protein: CASSLTGLNTYNEQVF. Written as DNA, the CDR3 is TGCGCCAGCAGCCTGACTGGACTGAATACCTACAATGAGCAGGTCTTC.

The V call is TRBV27, the J call TRBJ2-2; 13 bases are shared with TRBD2. There are 15 residues in the CDR3. Germline loops: CDR1 MNHEY, CDR2 SMNVEV (reference sequence). J lost 3 bases, V lost 8 bases, and 3 bases had no gene match. CDR3 sequence reads: CASGTSGVHTGELFF. The CDR3 DNA reads TGTGCCAGCGGGACTAGCGGGGTGCACACCGGGGAGCTGTTTTTT.

This chain links TRBV20-1 with TRBJ2-7; D is unresolved. From germline, CDR1 is DFQATT and CDR2 SNEGSKA (reference sequence). V lost 1 base, J lost 0 bases, and 13 bases lay in between. The CDR3 spans 15 residues. The CDR3, as DNA: TGCAGTGCTAGAGGTGTAACGGGCGACTCCTACGAGCAGTACTTC. Its protein is CSARGVTGDSYEQYF.

The rearrangement joins TRBV7-2 to TRBJ2-1; TRBD2 matches at 10 bases. V gave up 8 bases and J gave up 4 bases; unmatched junction bases: 8. This CDR3 contains 15 residues. CDR1 and CDR2 from the germline V gene are SGHTA and FQGNSA. The CDR3 DNA reads TGTGCCAGCTGCAGAGGACTAGCGGTATACAATGAGCAGTTCTTC. Translating gives CASCRGLAVYNEQFF.

A few counts support this clonotype. This rearrangement joins TRBV6-2 or TRBV6-3 to TRBJ2-1; possibly TRBD1 for D (5 bases). Germline values: CDR1 MNHEY, CDR2 SVGEGT. Trimming left V 5 bases short and J 6 bases short, with 14 bases between. This CDR3 is 14 amino acids long. The CDR3 here is CASSTHRGGNEQFF. The CDR3 coding sequence is TGTGCCAGCAGTACTCATAGGGGTGGCAATGAGCAGTTCTTC.

This clonotype was detected many times. The rearrangement joins TRBV29-1 to TRBJ2-7; 9 nucleotides match TRBD1. From germline, CDR1 is SQVTM and CDR2 ANQGSEA. CDR3 length: 15 amino acids. Unmatched junction bases numbered 12, after V lost 3 bases and J lost 6 bases. CDR3 amino acids: CSVDSSGTGQGEQYF. The CDR3, as DNA: TGCAGCGTTGATAGTTCTGGGACAGGGCAAGGCGAGCAGTACTTC.

The J gene is TRBJ2-1, the V gene TRBV9, with TRBD2 as a possible D gene (5 bases). The CDR3 consists of 15 residues. Deletions cut 6 bases from V and 7 bases from J, with 20 bases between. Germline CDR1 is SGDLS and CDR2 is YYNGEE. This chain's CDR3 is CASNLRGSWENEQFF. The CDR3 region has the DNA TGTGCCAGCAACTTAAGAGGCTCTTGGGAGAATGAGCAGTTCTTC.

V gene TRBV2 combines with J gene TRBJ1-2; D is unclear. Trimming stripped 2 bases from V and 7 bases from J, with 11 bases between. The length of the CDR3 is 13 residues. Germline CDR1 and CDR2: SNHLY and FYNNEI. The CDR3 reads CASSELSPGGYTF. The DNA of the CDR3 is TGTGCCAGCAGTGAACTATCCCCGGGTGGCTACACCTTC.

This clonotype was observed many times. The gene calls are TRBV4-1 and TRBJ2-1, with TRBD2 identical over 7 bases. J lost 6 bases, V lost 1 base, and 9 bases had no gene match. CDR1 and CDR2 (germline): MGHRA, YSYEKL. CDR3 length: 16 amino acids. The CDR3 nucleotides are TGCGCCAGCAGCCAAGGAAAGCGGGATCAATTCAATGAGCAGTTCTTC. It codes for CASSQGKRDQFNEQFF.

The V gene is TRBV30, the J gene TRBJ2-7; D remains unclear. In germline, CDR1 is GTSNPN, CDR2 SVGIG (reference sequence). The CDR3 totals 12 residues. V lost 1 base and J 3 bases, leaving 7 bases between the germline ends. CDR3 sequence: CAWSESGYEQYF. CDR3 DNA sequence: TGTGCCTGGAGTGAGAGTGGCTACGAGCAGTACTTC.

This clonotype was detected only a few times. The V and J genes are TRBV9 and TRBJ2-3, with 8 bases matching TRBD1. Germline CDR1 is SGDLS and CDR2 is YYNGEE. Trimming cost V 4 bases and J 2 bases; bases outside gene matches: 15. This CDR3 spans 18 amino acids. CDR3 sequence: CASSTDSGTGRPTDTQYF. Written as DNA, the CDR3 is TGTGCCAGCAGCACAGACTCCGGGACAGGTAGACCCACAGATACGCAGTATTTT.

This clonotype was recorded a few times. This chain connects TRBV11-2 to TRBJ2-5; D is uncertain. The CDR3 length is 14 residues. The ends were cut back, 3 bases at V and 5 bases at J, with 13 bases in the middle. Germline CDR1 reads SGHAT; CDR2 reads FQNNGV. CDR3 sequence reads: CASSFRGRSETQYF. CDR3 sequence (DNA): TGTGCCAGCAGCTTCCGAGGACGTTCTGAGACCCAGTACTTC. Full variable domain (outside the CDR3, taken from reference TRBV11-2 and TRBJ2-5): EAGVAQSPRYKIIEKRQSVAFWCNPISGHATLYWYQQILGQGPKLLIQFQNNGVVDDSQLPKDRFSAERLKGVDSTLKIQPAKLEDSAVYLCASSFRGRSETQYFGPGTRLLVL.

The chain employs TRBV4-1 and TRBJ1-2; D gene unclear. There are 12 residues in the CDR3. Trimming removed 0 bases at V and 7 bases at J, with 6 bases between. The germline V gene encodes CDR1 MGHRA and CDR2 YSYEKL. The CDR3 DNA is TGCGCCAGCAGCCAAGAGGGTCTTGGCTACACCTTC. Translating it yields CASSQEGLGYTF.

In this sample, this clonotype turned up many times. This chain links TRBV6-1 with TRBJ1-2, with D hard to call. The V end lost 5 bases, the J end lost 5 bases, and 9 bases lay between the germline ends. Germline CDR1 and CDR2: MNHNS and SASEGT. CDR3 size: 12 residues. The CDR3, as DNA: TGTGCCAGCAGTACCGGCGCTTATGGCTACACCTTC. Protein product: CASSTGAYGYTF.

This chain uses TRBV28 with TRBJ1-6, with D perhaps TRBD1 (5 bases). The CDR3 covers 12 residues. The V gene's germline CDR1 is MDHEN and CDR2 SYDVKM. Between the trimmed V and J ends, which lost 3 bases and 11 bases, there was a span of 8 bases. CDR3 coding DNA: TGTGCCAGCAGTTTCTCGGGGCCACCCCTCCACTTT. It translates to CASSFSGPPLHF.

This clonotype was observed a few times. In nucleotides, the CDR3 is TGTGCCATCAGTGAGTCCGGGCAGAGCTATGGCTACACCTTC. This sequence encodes CAISESGQSYGYTF. The gene calls are TRBV10-3 and TRBJ1-2; D is unresolved. The CDR3 loop spans 14 amino acids. The germline gives CDR1 ENHRY, CDR2 SYGVKD. Trimming cost V 0 bases and J 4 bases, with 9 bases left between them.

The chain recombines TRBV3-1 with TRBJ2-7; possibly TRBD2 for D (5 bases). V gave up 4 bases and J gave up 3 bases, with 10 bases separating them. This CDR3 is 13 amino acids long. Germline CDR1 LGHDT, CDR2 YNNKEL (reference sequence). The CDR3 spells CASSPRAFYEQYF. CDR3 coding DNA: TGTGCCAGCAGCCCGCGGGCCTTCTACGAGCAGTACTTC.

Turning to this clonotype: Germline is not matched at one junction end, which may reflect a read error. J is TRBJ1-2 and V is TRBV7-9, with a tentative D call TRBD1 (6 bases). Germline CDR1 reads SEHNR; CDR2 reads FQNEAQ (reference sequence). The CDR3 runs to 15 residues. In DNA form, the CDR3 reads TGTGCCAGCAGCTTAGGAGACAGGCCCAACTATGACTACACCTTC. Its translation is CASSLGDRPNYDYTF.

In this sample, this clonotype turned up a few times. This rearrangement joins TRBV10-3 to TRBJ1-1; possible D gene TRBD1, 6 bases. Germline V CDR1 and CDR2: ENHRY, SYGVKD. Trimming left V 6 bases short and J 1 base short, with 9 bases between. This CDR3 comprises 13 residues. The CDR3 is CAISEQGNTEAFF. Here the CDR3 DNA reads TGTGCCATCAGCGAACAGGGGAACACTGAAGCTTTCTTT.

This clonotype was recorded at least ten times. The rearrangement links TRBV7-9 to TRBJ1-6, with D possibly TRBD1 on 5 matching bases. Looked up from germline, CDR1 is SEHNR and CDR2 is FQNEAQ (reference sequence). This CDR3 is 14 amino acids long. V lost 2 bases, J lost 7 bases, and 9 bases lay in between. The CDR3 loop is CASSLQGDNSPLHF. The CDR3 DNA reads TGTGCCAGCAGCTTACAGGGCGACAATTCACCCCTCCACTTT.

This clonotype was found many times. The V call is TRBV20-1, the J call TRBJ2-7, with D perhaps matching TRBD2 (6 bases). CDR3 size: 13 residues. Deletions cut 3 bases from V and 0 bases from J, with 9 bases between. CDR1 and CDR2 from the germline V gene are DFQATT and SNEGSKA (reference sequence). The CDR3 DNA reads as TGCAGTGCTAGGAGGGGAGGCTCCTACGAGCAGTACTTC. This sequence encodes CSARRGGSYEQYF.

This chain uses TRBV9 with TRBJ2-1, with 13 bases fitting TRBD2. The CDR3 consists of 18 residues. Germline CDR1 SGDLS, CDR2 YYNGEE. J gave up 0 bases and V 4 bases, and 7 bases lay outside the gene matches. CDR3 nucleotides: TGTGCCAGCAGCCCCCGCCGGACTAGCGGGGGCTCCTACAATGAGCAGTTCTTC. Its protein product is CASSPRRTSGGSYNEQFF.

The chain recombines TRBV6-6 with TRBJ2-1; possible D gene TRBD2, 5 bases. CDR3 length: 16 residues. Trimming stripped 7 bases from V and 3 bases from J, with 19 bases between. Per germline, CDR1 MNHNY and CDR2 SVGAGI (reference sequence). CDR3 sequence (DNA): TGTGCCAGCACCTTTAGTACGGGGAACTTCTACAATGAGCAGTTCTTC. Translation: CASTFSTGNFYNEQFF.